A single sample is the source of the 14 T cell receptor beta chains below, sequenced in a study of early T cells in non-severe SARS-CoV-2 infection (dated by TCRdb to the early 2020s). The library relied on 5' RACE. The instrument given in TCRdb is NextSeq 500. The raw public data were reprocessed by TCRdb itself: fastp quality trimming at Q25, MiXCR clonotype calling, in-frame beta chains only. Rows with a matching CDR3 protein are joined into one entry that keeps the most common DNA and genes. A total of about 89,000 distinct CDR3 sequences appear in this sample, roughly 17% of them only once. The ten largest clones add up to roughly 4.7% of the sample. Here the sequenced sample was whole blood, taken at baseline. All receptors derive from an adult who was a healthcare worker with PCR-confirmed SARS-CoV-2 infection or an uninfected control (not recorded which).

Only a few counts were recorded for this clonotype. V gene TRBV12-3 or TRBV12-4 combines with J gene TRBJ1-5; no firm D call. Trimming took 3 bases from V and 4 from J, leaving 4 bases between them. The CDR3 loop spans 12 amino acids. CDR3 protein: CASSFWNQPQHF. The CDR3 DNA reads TGTGCCAGCAGTTTCTGGAATCAGCCCCAGCATTTT.

This clonotype was picked up a small number of times. The CDR3 coding sequence is TGTGCCAGCAGTTTCCCAGGGGGAAACACCATATATTTT. Translated, it gives CASSFPGGNTIYF. This rearrangement joins TRBV28 to TRBJ1-3; D may be TRBD1 (5 bases). CDR1 and CDR2 (germline): MDHEN, SYDVKM. Between the trimmed V and J ends, which lost 3 bases and 4 bases, there was a span of 7 bases. CDR3 length: 13 amino acids.

This clonotype was counted a few times. The chain recombines TRBV10-3 with TRBJ2-3; D is unclear. The CDR3 sequence is 12 residues long. In germline, CDR1 is ENHRY, CDR2 SYGVKD. V was shortened by 3 bases and J by 8 bases, with 9 bases between the two germline ends. This CDR3 is CAISDSSGTQYF. The CDR3 DNA reads TGTGCCATCAGTGATAGTTCGGGTACGCAGTATTTT.

The chain couples TRBV20-1 to TRBJ1-3; D gene ambiguous. CDR3 size: 13 residues. V was shortened by 1 base and J by 3 bases, with 7 bases between the two germline ends. Germline values: CDR1 DFQATT, CDR2 SNEGSKA (reference sequence). CDR3 DNA: TGCAGTGCTAGAGGACTGATTGGAAACACCATATATTTT. This codes for CSARGLIGNTIYF.

This clonotype was seen repeatedly, ten times or more. The gene calls are TRBV6-4 and TRBJ2-3; D possibly corresponds to TRBD1 (5 bases). Trimming removed 1 base from V and 9 bases from J, with 11 bases in between. CDR3 size: 13 residues. CDR1 and CDR2 (germline): MRHNA, SNTAGT. This CDR3 is CASSDLKGPTQYF. In nucleotides, the CDR3 is TGTGCCAGCAGTGACTTGAAGGGGCCCACGCAGTATTTT.

This clonotype has a count of ten or more. The V and J genes are TRBV21-1 and TRBJ2-1; the D call in the table, TRBD2, was not verified against the DNA. TRBV21-1 is tagged as a pseudogene. The CDR3 length is 17 residues. The CDR3 DNA is TGTGCCAGCAGCAAAGTAAAGGGACCACAGCGGGTCCATGAGCAGTTCTTC. Protein: CASSKVKGPQRVHEQFF.

The chain has TRBV28 and TRBJ2-7; no clear D gene. The CDR3 length is 14 residues. Germline assignment: CDR1 MDHEN and CDR2 SYDVKM. V lost 3 bases, J lost 3 bases, and 12 bases lay in between. As DNA, the CDR3 is TGTGCCAGCAGTTTCAGTCATAGATACTACGAGCAGTACTTC. This translates into CASSFSHRYYEQYF.

The chain is built from TRBV18 and TRBJ2-2; D may be TRBD2 (5 bases). Germline CDR1 KGHSH, CDR2 LQKENI. Trimming removed 6 bases from V and 1 base from J, with 18 bases in between. The CDR3 has 17 amino acids. DNA for the CDR3: TGTGCCAGCTCCCCAGGTATCGGACTCCAGAACACCGGGGAGCTGTTTTTT. Translating it yields CASSPGIGLQNTGELFF.

This clonotype was recorded once. The chain combines TRBV7-2 with TRBJ2-7; D gene uncertain. Trimming pared 3 bases from V and 3 bases from J, leaving 15 bases between. Germline CDR1 and CDR2: SGHTA and FQGNSA. This CDR3 spans 15 amino acids. CDR3 DNA: TGTGCCAGCAGCTTCAGAGCAGGATTAGGCTACGAGCAGTACTTC. This encodes CASSFRAGLGYEQYF.

The table lists this clonotype with a few counts. The chain carries TRBV7-9 and TRBJ2-1, with D maybe TRBD2 (5 bases). From germline, CDR1 is SEHNR and CDR2 FQNEAQ (reference sequence). This CDR3 contains 17 residues. V dropped 6 bases and J dropped 2 bases, with 20 bases sitting between them. As DNA, the CDR3 is TGTGCCAGCAGTTTGGGCCGCGGGCTACTTGCCTACAATGAGCAGTTCTTC. Amino acid sequence: CASSLGRGLLAYNEQFF.

The chain employs TRBV7-2 and TRBJ2-7; 9 bases are a match to TRBD1. The V segment lost 5 bases and the J segment 3 bases; nucleotides outside the gene matches: 8. The CDR3 contains 15 residues. Germline V gene lookup returns CDR1 SGHTA and CDR2 FQGNSA. This chain's CDR3 is CASSLVPGQGYEQYF. Here the CDR3 DNA reads TGTGCCAGCAGCCTCGTCCCGGGACAGGGCTACGAGCAGTACTTC.

V usage is TRBV7-3 and J usage is TRBJ1-1; D possibly corresponds to TRBD1 (5 bases). Germline V gives CDR1 SGHTA, CDR2 FQGTGA. Trimming shortened V by 6 bases and J by 1 base, and 15 bases separated the two germline ends. There are 15 residues in the CDR3. The CDR3 region is CASRLPGRGNTEAFF. In nucleotides, the CDR3 is TGTGCCAGCAGGTTGCCGGGACGGGGGAACACTGAAGCTTTCTTT.

This clonotype came up a few times. J is TRBJ1-3 and V is TRBV12-3 or TRBV12-4; D uncertain. Trimming removed 5 bases from V and 0 bases from J, with 8 bases in between. The CDR3 covers 14 residues. CDR3 nucleotides: TGTGCCAGCAGTCCGGTCGCCTCTGGAAACACCATATATTTT. Amino acids: CASSPVASGNTIYF.

V and J are TRBV24-1 and TRBJ2-1; D possibly corresponds to TRBD2 (6 bases). Germline loops: CDR1 KGHDR, CDR2 SFDVKD. CDR3 length equals 15 residues. The V and J ends lost 7 bases and 7 bases respectively, with 19 bases between them. The CDR3 spells CATSINSGDRNEQFF. The CDR3 nucleotides are TGTGCCACCAGCATAAACTCGGGAGATCGGAATGAGCAGTTCTTC.